The 31 T cell receptor beta chains below all came from one sample that was sequenced in a study of T cells after yellow fever vaccination. TCRdb ran MiXCR on the 5' RACE reads and lists one entry per CDR3 protein. The sample has roughly 520,000 distinct CDR3 sequences; 21% are singletons. Sequencing used PBMCs, obtained more than 20 days after the first yellow fever vaccination. The receptors come from a man aged 18-30 years who received the YFV17D yellow fever vaccine.

The chain couples TRBV14 to TRBJ2-5; TRBD1 might be the D (6 bases). This CDR3 region has 14 residues. Trimming stripped 3 bases from V and 5 bases from J, with 13 bases between. Germline CDR1 reads SGHDN; CDR2 reads FVKESK. The CDR3 here is CASSQGHLGETQYF. The CDR3, as DNA: TGTGCCAGCAGCCAGGGACATCTCGGGGAGACCCAGTACTTC.

The chain has TRBV20-1 and TRBJ1-1; D not resolved. Germline V gene data show CDR1 as DFQATT and CDR2 as SNEGSKA (reference sequence). V lost 3 bases to trimming and J lost 1 base, with 12 bases between them. The CDR3 has 14 amino acids. The DNA for the CDR3 is TGCAGTGCTAGCGGGAATGAGGGGAACACTGAAGCTTTCTTT. Protein sequence: CSASGNEGNTEAFF.

DNA for the CDR3: TGCGCCAGCAGCTTAAGCACAGGGACCTTCAAAAACATTCAGTACTTC. Its translation: CASSLSTGTFKNIQYF. The chain has TRBV5-1 and TRBJ2-4; tentative D call: TRBD1 (6 bases). V was clipped by 2 bases and J by 3 bases, with 15 bases between them. The CDR3 loop spans 16 amino acids. Germline V CDR1 and CDR2: SGHRS, YFSETQ.

This clonotype was seen more than once but under ten times. J is TRBJ2-7 and V is TRBV4-1; D not certain. V was pared by 6 bases and J by 2 bases, with 17 bases between. This CDR3 region has 15 residues. Germline V CDR1 and CDR2: MGHRA, YSYEKL. DNA of the CDR3: TGCGCCAGCAGTCCCTCCGGGCACGTACCCTACGAGCAGTACTTC. It is translated as CASSPSGHVPYEQYF.

The table lists this clonotype with a few counts. This chain connects TRBV10-2 to TRBJ2-3; TRBD2 agrees at 8 bases. From germline, CDR1 is WSHSY and CDR2 SAAADI. This CDR3 region has 17 residues. The V and J ends lost 3 bases and 1 base, in that order; junction bases with no gene match: 9. The CDR3 protein is CASSELVRRGGTDTQYF. DNA for the CDR3: TGCGCCAGCAGTGAACTGGTTCGGCGGGGGGGCACAGATACGCAGTATTTT.

This clonotype was found a few times. Here the CDR3 reads CSASHGGGTDTQYF. The CDR3 DNA is TGCAGTGCTAGTCACGGGGGAGGGACAGATACGCAGTATTTT. The chain recombines TRBV20-1 with TRBJ2-3; 7 positions agree with TRBD2. The V gene's germline CDR1 is DFQATT and CDR2 SNEGSKA (reference sequence). The CDR3 totals 14 residues. The V segment lost 3 bases and the J segment 3 bases; nucleotides outside the gene matches: 6.

The genes are TRBV5-1 and TRBJ2-5; 7 nucleotides match TRBD2. The CDR3 spans 14 residues. Looked up from germline, CDR1 is SGHRS and CDR2 is YFSETQ. After removal of 0 bases from V and 6 bases from J, the junction contained 5 bases not matched to a gene. CDR3 amino acids: CASSLVAGEKTQYF. DNA of the CDR3: TGCGCCAGCAGCTTGGTCGCGGGGGAAAAGACCCAGTACTTC.

This clonotype occurred a few times. The chain carries TRBV5-5 and TRBJ2-3, with D unresolved. Trimming left V 0 bases short and J 2 bases short, with 10 bases between. CDR1 and CDR2 (germline): SGHKS, YYEKEE (reference sequence). CDR3 length: 15 residues. The CDR3 DNA follows: TGTGCCAGCAGCTTGGAGGCAGTGTCCACAGATACGCAGTATTTT. Amino acids: CASSLEAVSTDTQYF.

The chain uses TRBV5-4 and TRBJ2-3; perhaps TRBD2 as D (5 bases). Trimming took off 5 bases at V and 0 bases at J, with 16 bases between the two ends. This CDR3 has 16 residues. CDR1 is SGHNT, CDR2 YYREEE, per germline (reference sequence). Here the CDR3 reads CASSSARGESTDTQYF. The CDR3 coding sequence is TGTGCCAGCAGTAGCGCCCGGGGTGAAAGCACAGATACGCAGTATTTT.

The table lists this clonotype with a few counts. The chain links TRBV18 to TRBJ1-4; 9 bases fit TRBD1. CDR1 KGHSH and CDR2 LQKENI come from the germline V gene. The V and J ends lost 4 bases and 8 bases, in that order; junction bases with no gene match: 5. The CDR3 contains 14 residues. As DNA, the CDR3 is TGTGCCAGCTCACGCCGGGACAGGGACGAAAAACTGTTTTTT. It codes for CASSRRDRDEKLFF. The full variable domain, completed using reference TRBV18 and TRBJ1-4, is NAGVMQNPRHLVRRRGQEARLRCSPMKGHSHVYWYRQLPEEGLKFMVYLQKENIIDESGMPKERFSAEFPKEGPSILRIQQVVRGDSAAYFCASSRRDRDEKLFFGSGTQLSVL.

This clonotype was seen a handful of times. The chain links TRBV3-1 to TRBJ2-5; D may be TRBD1 (6 bases). Germline values: CDR1 LGHDT, CDR2 YNNKEL (reference sequence). This CDR3 spans 14 amino acids. V lost 2 bases to trimming and J lost 2 bases, with 9 bases between them. As DNA, the CDR3 is TGTGCCAGCAGCCAATACGACAGGCAAGAGACCCAGTACTTC. It translates to CASSQYDRQETQYF.

This clonotype was seen a handful of times. The chain employs TRBV20-1 and TRBJ2-2; D is possibly TRBD1 or TRBD2 (5 bases each). The CDR3 has 15 amino acids. V gave up 0 bases and J gave up 7 bases, with 15 bases separating them. From germline, CDR1 is DFQATT and CDR2 SNEGSKA (reference sequence). The chain's CDR3 is CSARDYRGDDGELFF. The DNA of the CDR3 is TGCAGTGCTAGAGATTACCGTGGGGACGACGGGGAGCTGTTTTTT.

V gene TRBV4-3 combines with J gene TRBJ2-1; 8 nucleotides agree with TRBD1. This CDR3 is 17 amino acids long. Losses at the gene ends were 0 bases for V and 7 bases for J; bases not matched to a gene: 11. The germline CDR1 and CDR2 sequences are LGHNA and YSLEER. CDR3 in DNA: TGCGCCAGCAGCCAAGATTGGGTCAGGGGGCCTGGTAATGAGCAGTTCTTC. This codes for CASSQDWVRGPGNEQFF.

In this sample, this clonotype turned up a few times. The chain links TRBV12-3 or TRBV12-4 to TRBJ1-2, with 8 nucleotides matching TRBD1. The CDR3 totals 13 residues. V lost 6 bases and J lost 6; bases outside the gene matches: 6. The CDR3 DNA sequence: TGTGCCAGCAGCCAGGACAGGGACCATGGCTACACCTTC. Its protein is CASSQDRDHGYTF.

The chain links TRBV5-1 to TRBJ2-4; TRBD1 matches at 9 bases. This CDR3 comprises 16 residues. Unmatched junction bases numbered 5, after V lost 3 bases and J lost 1 base. Germline CDR1 SGHRS, CDR2 YFSETQ. The CDR3: CASSWDRADAKNIQYF. In DNA form, the CDR3 reads TGCGCCAGCAGCTGGGACAGGGCCGATGCCAAAAACATTCAGTACTTC.

The rearrangement links TRBV7-2 to TRBJ1-1; the match to TRBD1 covers 8 bases. This CDR3 spans 13 amino acids. V shed 6 bases, J shed 5 bases, and the junction held 5 bases outside the gene matches. Per germline, CDR1 SGHTA and CDR2 FQGNSA. The DNA of the CDR3 is TGTGCCAGCAGAAATACAGGGGGAACTGAAGCTTTCTTT. Amino acid sequence: CASRNTGGTEAFF.

The J gene is TRBJ2-5, the V gene TRBV7-3; D possibly matches TRBD1 or TRBD2 (6 bases each). The CDR3 length is 16 residues. With 2 bases removed from V and 1 base from J, the gap between germline ends came to 14 bases. Germline CDR1 is SGHTA and CDR2 is FQGTGA. The CDR3 coding sequence is TGTGCCAGCAGCTTATTCGGAGGGGGGCTCCAAGAGACCCAGTACTTC. Translating it yields CASSLFGGGLQETQYF.

This clonotype has just a few counts. The rearrangement uses TRBV27 and TRBJ2-3; possibly TRBD1 for D (7 bases). The germline V gene encodes CDR1 MNHEY and CDR2 SMNVEV (reference sequence). V lost 1 base and J lost 2, with 19 bases in between. The CDR3 is 18 residues long. The CDR3 coding sequence is TGTGCCAGCAGTTTATATGGGGCAGGGGGGACCCTCACAGATACGCAGTATTTT. Encoded protein: CASSLYGAGGTLTDTQYF.

V and J are TRBV18 and TRBJ2-7; tentatively, D is TRBD2 (6 bases). V was trimmed by 0 bases and J by 5 bases, leaving 8 bases between them. Germline V gene lookup returns CDR1 KGHSH and CDR2 LQKENI. This CDR3 contains 13 residues. This chain's CDR3 is CASSPPGGHEQYV. The CDR3 DNA follows: TGTGCCAGCTCACCACCGGGGGGTCACGAGCAGTACGTC.

As concerns this clonotype: A read error may be the cause here, since a much bigger clone is one base away. V usage is TRBV19 and J usage is TRBJ2-2, with a tentative D call TRBD2 (6 bases). V was pared by 3 bases and J by 6 bases, with 14 bases between. Germline CDR1 is LNHDA and CDR2 is SQIVND (reference sequence). The CDR3 has 15 residues. The CDR3 region is CASSIGIGGSGELFF. The CDR3, as DNA: TGTGCCAGTAGTATTGGGATAGGAGGGTCCGGGGAGCTGTTTTTT.

This clonotype has just a few counts. The CDR3 sequence: CASSQDPVMNSYEQYF. The CDR3 DNA is TGTGCCAGCAGCCAAGATCCGGTCATGAACTCCTACGAGCAGTACTTC. The rearrangement links TRBV4-2 to TRBJ2-7, with D unresolved. The V end lost 0 bases, the J end lost 0 bases, and 12 bases lay between the germline ends. CDR1 is LGHNA and CDR2 is YNFKEQ in the germline V gene. This CDR3 is built from 16 residues.

This clonotype was recorded a few times. This rearrangement joins TRBV20-1 to TRBJ2-4; D is possibly TRBD2 (5 bases). Deletions cut 6 bases from V and 3 bases from J, with 12 bases between. The CDR3 loop spans 13 amino acids. Germline V gene lookup returns CDR1 DFQATT and CDR2 SNEGSKA (reference sequence). The CDR3 nucleotides read TGCAGTGCCTCGGACTGGAACAAAAACATTCAGTACTTC. Residues: CSASDWNKNIQYF.

This clonotype was detected ten times or more. The J gene is TRBJ1-6, the V gene TRBV5-1; D is unclear. This CDR3 is built from 12 residues. Trimming removed 2 bases from V and 8 bases from J, with 5 bases in between. Per the germline V gene, CDR1 is SGHRS and CDR2 is YFSETQ. CDR3 amino acids: CASSLADSPLHF. The CDR3 nucleotides read TGCGCCAGCAGCTTAGCCGATTCACCCCTCCACTTT.

The chain combines TRBV5-4 with TRBJ2-3, with 9 bases that match TRBD1. Per germline, CDR1 SGHNT and CDR2 YYREEE (reference sequence). V shed 2 bases and J 7 bases; nucleotides not matched to a gene: 8. This CDR3 is built from 15 residues. The CDR3 spells CASSFPGTGSNTQYF. Written as DNA, the CDR3 is TGTGCCAGCAGCTTCCCCGGGACAGGGTCAAATACGCAGTATTTT.

This clonotype was picked up many times. The V call is TRBV5-1, the J call TRBJ2-5, with D perhaps matching TRBD1 (5 bases). V lost 0 bases to trimming and J lost 5 bases, with 8 bases between them. The CDR3 totals 13 residues. From germline, CDR1 is SGHRS and CDR2 YFSETQ. The CDR3 loop is CASSLGGAETQYF. The CDR3 nucleotides read TGCGCCAGCAGCTTGGGGGGCGCCGAGACCCAGTACTTC.

J is TRBJ1-5 and V is TRBV6-2 or TRBV6-3; 7 bases map to TRBD1. V dropped 4 bases and J dropped 5; count of bases not matched to a gene: 11. CDR1 is MNHEY, CDR2 SVGEGT, per germline. The CDR3 loop spans 16 amino acids. The CDR3 here is CASSSPRQGADQPQHF. The CDR3 region has the DNA TGTGCCAGCAGTTCCCCCCGACAGGGCGCGGATCAGCCCCAGCATTTT.

The chain combines TRBV7-2 with TRBJ1-6; TRBD1 agrees at 8 bases. CDR1 and CDR2 (germline): SGHTA, FQGNSA. The V gene end was trimmed by 5 bases and the J gene end by 9 bases; junction bases not matched to a gene: 6. The CDR3 covers 14 residues. This CDR3 reads CASSDVQGASPLHF. DNA for the CDR3: TGTGCCAGCAGCGACGTGCAGGGGGCTTCACCCCTCCACTTT.

This clonotype showed up many times. The chain recombines TRBV4-1 with TRBJ1-6; D possibly corresponds to TRBD1 (6 bases). Per the germline V gene, CDR1 is MGHRA and CDR2 is YSYEKL. Trimming removed 1 base from V and 6 bases from J, with 13 bases in between. The CDR3 consists of 16 residues. CDR3: CASSQGSGVGNSPLHF. The DNA of the CDR3 is TGCGCCAGCAGCCAAGGGTCAGGGGTCGGTAATTCACCCCTCCACTTT.

This chain connects TRBV2 to TRBJ2-7, with 9 bases lining up with TRBD1. The CDR3 length is 16 residues. CDR1 is SNHLY, CDR2 FYNNEI, per germline. V was clipped by 2 bases and J by 3 bases; unmatched bases: 8. In DNA, the CDR3 is TGTGCCAGCAGTGAAATGGGACAGGGTAACTTCTACGAGCAGTACTTC. Translation gives CASSEMGQGNFYEQYF.

This sequence joins TRBV20-1 and TRBJ2-2; a possible D gene is TRBD2 (6 bases). The germline V gene has CDR1 DFQATT and CDR2 SNEGSKA (reference sequence). This CDR3 spans 14 amino acids. Trimming pared 3 bases from V and 1 base from J, leaving 9 bases between. The CDR3 coding sequence is TGCAGTGCTAGTGCCGGGGGGAACACCGGGGAGCTGTTTTTT. This codes for CSASAGGNTGELFF.

This clonotype showed up just a few times. V usage is TRBV2 and J usage is TRBJ2-7; weak D call: TRBD2 (6 bases). V was trimmed by 4 bases and J by 7 bases, leaving 14 bases between them. CDR3 length: 13 residues. Looked up from germline, CDR1 is SNHLY and CDR2 is FYNNEI. This chain's CDR3 is CASSVRTTGEQYV. The CDR3 DNA reads TGTGCCAGCAGTGTTCGGACTACCGGGGAGCAGTACGTC.